This entry lists 6 T cell receptor beta chains sequenced from one sample in a study of lymphopenia after photon versus proton radiotherapy. Measured with immunoSEQ multiplex PCR; TCRdb has only the in-frame clones, and not every one. This table has around 25,000 clones, about 85% appearing once. Material: peripheral blood, obtained from a patient treated with photon-based radiotherapy. Every receptor here comes from a man aged 55 to 69 with pancreatic cancer.

This chain joins TRBV30 and TRBJ1-5; D might be TRBD1 (5 bases). Looked up from germline, CDR1 is GTSNPN and CDR2 is SVGIG (reference sequence). CDR3 size: 15 residues. With 0 bases removed from V and 4 bases from J, the gap between germline ends came to 13 bases. The CDR3: CAWSVRWGSNQPQHF. The DNA for the CDR3 is TGTGCCTGGAGTGTACGTTGGGGCAGTAATCAGCCCCAGCATTTT.

This chain connects TRBV10-3 to TRBJ1-1; TRBD1 might be the D (6 bases). V was clipped by 0 bases and J by 3 bases, with 17 bases between them. The germline gives CDR1 ENHRY, CDR2 SYGVKD. The CDR3 is 17 amino acids. CDR3: CAISESKRGRVDTEAFF. The CDR3 DNA reads as TGTGCCATCAGTGAGTCGAAGCGGGGGCGGGTAGACACTGAAGCTTTCTTT.

The V call is TRBV7-2, the J call TRBJ1-3; TRBD1 matches 7 bases. CDR1 is SGHTA, CDR2 FQGNSA, per germline. There are 15 residues in the CDR3. The V gene end was trimmed by 7 bases and the J gene end by 4 bases; junction bases not matched to a gene: 10. The CDR3 region has the DNA TGTGCCAGCACCCGCGGGGGGGACAGAGGAAACACCATATATTTT. This encodes CASTRGGDRGNTIYF.

The chain recombines TRBV28 with TRBJ1-6; maybe TRBD1 (6 bases). The germline CDR1 and CDR2 sequences are MDHEN and SYDVKM. Trimming took off 5 bases at V and 3 bases at J, with 14 bases between the two ends. CDR3 size: 16 residues. Written as DNA, the CDR3 is TGTGCCAGCAGTCCCCCGGGACACTTCTATAATTCACCCCTCCACTTT. This sequence encodes CASSPPGHFYNSPLHF. Full variable domain (rest looked up from reference TRBV28 and TRBJ1-6): DVKVTQSSRYLVKRTGEKVFLECVQDMDHENMFWYRQDPGLGLRLIYFSYDVKMKEKGDIPEGYSVSREKKERFSLILESASTNQTSMYLCASSPPGHFYNSPLHFGNGTRLTVT.

The genes are TRBV7-9 and TRBJ2-1; 10 nucleotides line up with TRBD2. Unmatched junction bases numbered 5, after V lost 5 bases and J lost 4 bases. This CDR3 is 15 amino acids long. Germline lookup yields CDR1 SEHNR and CDR2 FQNEAQ (reference sequence). The chain's CDR3 is CASSPSGGRYNEQFF. CDR3 sequence (DNA): TGTGCCAGCAGCCCTAGCGGGGGAAGATACAATGAGCAGTTCTTC.

The rearrangement joins TRBV21-1 to TRBJ1-1. TRBV21-1 is noted as a pseudogene. The CDR3 is 15 residues long. In DNA, the CDR3 is TGTGCCAGCAGCTTCCGGGACGTTGAACATGGTGAAGCTTTCTTT. Its protein product is CASSFRDVEHGEAFF.